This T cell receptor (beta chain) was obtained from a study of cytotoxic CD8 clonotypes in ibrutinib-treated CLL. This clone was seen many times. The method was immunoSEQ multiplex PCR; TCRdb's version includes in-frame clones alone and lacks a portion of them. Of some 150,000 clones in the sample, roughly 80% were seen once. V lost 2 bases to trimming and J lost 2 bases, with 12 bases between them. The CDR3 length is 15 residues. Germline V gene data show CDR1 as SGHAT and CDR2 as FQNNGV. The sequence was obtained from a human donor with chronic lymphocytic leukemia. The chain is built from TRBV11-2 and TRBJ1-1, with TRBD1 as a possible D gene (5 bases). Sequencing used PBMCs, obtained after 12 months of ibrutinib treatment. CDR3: CASSLQGRRNTEAFF. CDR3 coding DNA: TGTGCCAGCAGCTTACAGGGCCGGCGTAACACTGAAGCTTTCTTT.